The sequence of this T cell receptor (beta chain) was determined in a study of shared clonotypes between healthy human individuals. Across the whole study: Each donor's CD8 memory used one plate, CD8 naive two, each CD4 subset three. Study results and caveats: Naive subsets generally had larger estimated richness than memory subsets.

Positively selected for CCR7, the CD45RO-negative cells used as naive CD8 cells excluded terminally differentiated effector memory CD45RA+ cells. CDR3 length: 14 residues. CDR1 MNHEY and CDR2 SMNVEV come from the germline V gene (reference sequence). V dropped 2 bases and J dropped 5 bases, with 12 bases sitting between them. In regard to this clone: The antigen is undetermined.

Each sorted subset replicate got 200 ng genomic DNA, tens of thousands of genomes. TCRdb keeps only in-frame clones here, not all; method: immunoSEQ multiplex PCR. Counted here are about 2.1 million clones, about 93% occurring once; the ten biggest clones make up about 1.7%. Sequencing used naive CD8+ T cells from PBMCs. The chain links TRBV27 to TRBJ1-1; D is undetermined. This receptor was identified in a man younger than 30 in good health. Some clones in this sample may be carry-over from other donors' samples. This chain's CDR3 is CASSLVFGETEAFF. The CDR3 DNA reads TGTGCCAGCAGTTTAGTTTTTGGGGAGACTGAAGCTTTCTTT.